Included here is one TCR beta chain sequence, with context. The record originates from a study of blood T cell repertoires in COVID-19. In germline, CDR1 is MGHRA, CDR2 YSYEKL. With 0 bases clipped from V and 0 bases from J, the junction kept 5 bases outside the gene matches. The CDR3 length is 17 residues. TCRdb's copy holds only in-frame clones and misses some; the assay was immunoSEQ multiplex PCR. The sample lists approximately 50,000 clones; about nine tenths were seen once. The sample comprised peripheral blood. The chain links TRBV4-1 to TRBJ1-1, with TRBD1 matching 9 bases. The receptor was isolated from a human donor in a cohort sampled during active COVID-19. The CDR3 DNA reads as TGCGCCAGCAGCCAAGACCCGGGACAGGGACTGAACACTGAAGCTTTCTTT. Protein sequence: CASSQDPGQGLNTEAFF.